Listed here are 27 T cell receptor beta chains from one sample, sequenced in a study of T cells in Graves' hyperthyroidism and ophthalmopathy. It was RNA transcripts that yielded the amplified TCR beta CDR3 regions. A set of HTBI primers served as the primers for a first-round RT-PCR of the TCR CDR3. TCRdb fed the multiplex PCR reads into MiXCR, producing one record per CDR3 protein. The table includes roughly 380,000 distinct CDR3 sequences, roughly 18% detected once. Sequencing used blood. These receptors came from a woman in her thirties or forties with Graves' ophthalmopathy.

This clonotype was seen at least ten times. V usage is TRBV18 and J usage is TRBJ2-7; D perhaps matches TRBD2 (6 bases). From germline, CDR1 is KGHSH and CDR2 LQKENI. CDR3 size: 13 residues. V dropped 0 bases and J dropped 7 bases, with 10 bases sitting between them. This CDR3 is CASSPPGRSEQYF. For the CDR3, the DNA is TGTGCCAGCTCACCACCGGGGAGGTCGGAGCAGTACTTC.

This clonotype was seen at least ten times. The chain has TRBV10-2 and TRBJ2-7; a weak D match, TRBD1 (5 bases). The CDR3 runs to 15 residues. Trimming took 6 bases from V and 0 from J, leaving 15 bases between them. Looked up from germline, CDR1 is WSHSY and CDR2 is SAAADI. The CDR3 nucleotides are TGCGCCAGCAGAGCAGGGTATGTAGACTCCTACGAGCAGTACTTC. This encodes CASRAGYVDSYEQYF.

A word on this clonotype: Given a much more abundant clone one base away, this may be a read error. The J gene is TRBJ2-7, the V gene TRBV3-1, with 12 nucleotides matching TRBD2. The V gene end was trimmed by 11 bases and the J gene end by 6 bases; junction bases not matched to a gene: 11. The CDR3 totals 14 residues. Looked up from germline, CDR1 is LGHDT and CDR2 is YNNKEL (reference sequence). Written as DNA, the CDR3 is TGTGCCGCCTCTCCTAGCGGGAGGGCCTCCGAGCAGTACTTC. Translated: CAASPSGRASEQYF.

This clonotype has a count of ten or more. The chain links TRBV7-2 to TRBJ1-3, with D perhaps TRBD1 (6 bases). Trimming took 5 bases from V and 4 from J, leaving 9 bases between them. Germline loops: CDR1 SGHTA, CDR2 FQGNSA. This CDR3 has 13 residues. The CDR3, as DNA: TGTGCCAGCAGCACGCAGGGGGGAAACACCATATATTTT. Translated: CASSTQGGNTIYF.

A word on this clonotype: At one boundary the junction diverges from the germline segment, which might be a read error. The chain recombines TRBV12-3 or TRBV12-4 with TRBJ2-7; 12 nucleotides line up with TRBD2. The CDR3 is 15 residues long. The CDR3: CASSPRTSGVYGQYF. CDR3 sequence (DNA): TGTGCCAGCAGTCCCCGGACTAGCGGGGTCTACGGGCAGTACTTC.

The V gene is TRBV12-3 or TRBV12-4, the J gene TRBJ2-2; D not resolved. This CDR3 is 13 amino acids long. With 3 bases removed from V and 6 bases from J, the gap between germline ends came to 8 bases. CDR3 bases: TGTGCCAGCAGTTTGAAGCTTTCCGGGGAGCTGTTTTTT. Translation: CASSLKLSGELFF.

This clonotype was detected only once. This sequence joins TRBV6-1 and TRBJ1-3; D not resolved. The CDR3 is made up of 15 amino acids. Trimming stripped 6 bases from V and 0 bases from J, with 12 bases between. Germline CDR1 reads MNHNS; CDR2 reads SASEGT. CDR3 bases: TGTGCCAGCAGCCCACTGGAGGGCTCTGGAAACACCATATATTTT. Residues: CASSPLEGSGNTIYF.

This clonotype was observed a few times. The rearrangement joins TRBV7-9 to TRBJ2-7; TRBD1 aligns across 11 bases. Trimming took 1 base from V and 5 from J; bases not matched to a gene: 4. This CDR3 region has 15 residues. CDR1 SEHNR and CDR2 FQNEAQ come from the germline V gene (reference sequence). CDR3 DNA sequence: TGTGCCAGCAGCTTAGAGGACAGGGGGCTGAACGAGCAGTACTTC. It codes for CASSLEDRGLNEQYF.

This clonotype was seen at least ten times. The V call is TRBV28, the J call TRBJ2-7; a weak D match, TRBD2 (7 bases). The CDR3 loop spans 15 amino acids. CDR1 MDHEN and CDR2 SYDVKM come from the germline V gene. The V end was cut by 7 bases, the J end by 2 bases, with 18 bases between. This CDR3 is CASTPGGGGTYEQYF. CDR3 coding DNA: TGTGCCAGCACCCCTGGGGGCGGGGGAACCTACGAGCAGTACTTC.

This clonotype has at least ten counts. V usage is TRBV5-1 and J usage is TRBJ2-5; 7 bases match TRBD2. Losses at the gene ends were 2 bases for V and 4 bases for J; bases not matched to a gene: 14. The length of the CDR3 is 17 residues. Germline V lookup: CDR1 SGHRS, CDR2 YFSETQ. CDR3 in DNA: TGCGCCAGCAGCTTCGCGCAGGGCGGGGGTAAAGGAGAGACCCAGTACTTC. Protein sequence: CASSFAQGGGKGETQYF.

In its sample, this clonotype was seen many times. The rearrangement links TRBV7-3 to TRBJ2-2; D remains ambiguous. The germline V and J ends were trimmed by 5 bases and 1 base, with 5 bases remaining between them. The germline CDR1 and CDR2 sequences are SGHTA and FQGTGA. The CDR3 length is 13 residues. The CDR3 loop reads CASSPMNTGELFF. The CDR3 DNA sequence: TGTGCCAGCAGCCCCATGAACACCGGGGAGCTGTTTTTT.

This clonotype appeared many times. The chain carries TRBV9 and TRBJ2-7; D unclear. The CDR3 spans 14 residues. The germline gives CDR1 SGDLS, CDR2 YYNGEE. The V and J ends lost 0 bases and 2 bases respectively, with 9 bases between them. This chain's CDR3 is CASSVGADTYEQYF. The CDR3 DNA follows: TGTGCCAGCAGCGTAGGGGCAGACACCTACGAGCAGTACTTC.

This clonotype came up many times. This sequence joins TRBV28 and TRBJ1-5; 8 positions match TRBD1. Germline CDR1 and CDR2: MDHEN and SYDVKM. V lost 3 bases and J lost 5; bases outside the gene matches: 3. This CDR3 comprises 14 residues. CDR3 bases: TGTGCCAGCAGTTTTGCAGGGGGCGATCAGCCCCAGCATTTT. This gives the protein CASSFAGGDQPQHF.

The V and J genes are TRBV6-1 and TRBJ1-5; D possibly corresponds to TRBD1 (5 bases). The CDR3 spans 14 residues. Trimming removed 5 bases at V and 3 bases at J, with 11 bases between. CDR1 MNHNS and CDR2 SASEGT come from the germline V gene. The DNA of the CDR3 is TGTGCCAGCAGTCCGGGGCCCGTCAATCAGCCCCAGCATTTT. It yields the protein CASSPGPVNQPQHF.

The CDR3 DNA is TGTGCCAGCAGGGGGCACGGCGGCACTGAAGCTTTCTTT. Protein sequence: CASRGHGGTEAFF. The V gene is TRBV27, the J gene TRBJ1-1; maybe TRBD1 (5 bases). The CDR3 spans 13 residues. Germline V gives CDR1 MNHEY, CDR2 SMNVEV (reference sequence). The V gene lost 6 bases and the J gene lost 4 bases, with 12 bases spanning the gap.

This clonotype was observed many times. The V call is TRBV5-1, the J call TRBJ1-6; D uncertain. With 1 base removed from V and 6 bases from J, the gap between germline ends came to 8 bases. The germline CDR1 and CDR2 sequences are SGHRS and YFSETQ. This CDR3 region has 14 residues. CDR3 in DNA: TGCGCCAGCAGCTTGAATAGTGGTAATTCACCCCTCCACTTT. Amino acids: CASSLNSGNSPLHF.

V usage is TRBV7-2 and J usage is TRBJ1-2, with 8 bases fitting TRBD1. The CDR3 sequence is 14 residues long. Losses at the gene ends were 1 base for V and 3 bases for J; bases not matched to a gene: 1. CDR1 and CDR2 from the germline V gene are SGHTA and FQGNSA. The CDR3 spells CASSLEQGDYGYTF. Here the CDR3 DNA reads TGTGCCAGCAGCTTAGAACAGGGGGACTATGGCTACACCTTC.

The V gene is TRBV28, the J gene TRBJ1-3, with D possibly matching TRBD1 (6 bases). This CDR3 region has 16 residues. V was cut by 9 bases and J by 7 bases, with 25 bases left in between. Germline V gives CDR1 MDHEN, CDR2 SYDVKM. CDR3 sequence (DNA): TGTGCCAGTCCGGGGGGCACAAGTATCAGGAGGAACACCATATATTTT. Translating gives CASPGGTSIRRNTIYF.

This clonotype was counted ten times or more. This chain joins TRBV14 and TRBJ1-2, with a weak D call TRBD1 (6 bases). The V gene's germline CDR1 is SGHDN and CDR2 FVKESK. The CDR3 length is 14 residues. Trimming left V 4 bases short and J 5 bases short, with 14 bases between. In DNA, the CDR3 is TGTGCCAGCAGCCCACAGGGAATTCGGTATGGCTACACCTTC. Encoded protein: CASSPQGIRYGYTF. Full variable domain (remainder filled in from reference TRBV14 and TRBJ1-2): EAGVTQFPSHSVIEKGQTVTLRCDPISGHDNLYWYRRVMGKEIKFLLHFVKESKQDESGMPNNRFLAERTGGTYSTLKVQPAELEDSGVYFCASSPQGIRYGYTFGSGTRLTVV.

This clonotype was recorded many times. The rearrangement uses TRBV20-1 and TRBJ2-7, with 14 bases identical to TRBD2. The germline CDR1 and CDR2 sequences are DFQATT and SNEGSKA (reference sequence). This CDR3 has 16 residues. The V gene end was trimmed by 5 bases and the J gene end by 1 base; junction bases not matched to a gene: 7. Written as DNA, the CDR3 is TGCAGTGCTGGTGGACTAGCGGGAGGATCTTCCTACGAGCAGTACTTC. The encoded protein is CSAGGLAGGSSYEQYF.

This clonotype turned up a few times. The J gene is TRBJ2-4, the V gene TRBV2; no clear D. Per the germline V gene, CDR1 is SNHLY and CDR2 is FYNNEI. Trimming removed 7 bases at V and 0 bases at J, with 7 bases between. The CDR3 consists of 13 residues. This chain's CDR3 is CASTLEAKNIQYF. In DNA, the CDR3 is TGTGCCAGCACCCTGGAAGCCAAAAACATTCAGTACTTC.

This clonotype appeared many times. The gene calls are TRBV19 and TRBJ1-1; 8 nucleotides agree with TRBD1. The CDR3 loop spans 14 amino acids. Germline values: CDR1 LNHDA, CDR2 SQIVND (reference sequence). The CDR3 nucleotides are TGTGCATCGAAAATCGGGACAGGGAACACTGAAGCTTTCTTT. It encodes CASKIGTGNTEAFF.

This clonotype was detected many times. The rearrangement joins TRBV28 to TRBJ1-5; D uncertain. The V gene's germline CDR1 is MDHEN and CDR2 SYDVKM. The CDR3 extends over 14 amino acids. Trimming took off 6 bases at V and 0 bases at J, with 9 bases between the two ends. CDR3 DNA: TGTGCCAGCAGAATGGGAGGTAGCAATCAGCCCCAGCATTTT. This translates into CASRMGGSNQPQHF. The full variable domain, with the rest looked up from reference TRBV28 and TRBJ1-5, is DVKVTQSSRYLVKRTGEKVFLECVQDMDHENMFWYRQDPGLGLRLIYFSYDVKMKEKGDIPEGYSVSREKKERFSLILESASTNQTSMYLCASRMGGSNQPQHFGDGTRLSIL.

This clonotype has only a few counts. The chain has TRBV20-1 and TRBJ2-3; D possibly uses TRBD1 or TRBD2 (6 bases each). Trimming left V 1 base short and J 0 bases short, with 8 bases between. This CDR3 contains 14 residues. The germline V gene encodes CDR1 DFQATT and CDR2 SNEGSKA (reference sequence). The CDR3 here is CSARGGGSTDTQYF. CDR3 nucleotides: TGCAGTGCTAGAGGAGGGGGGAGCACAGATACGCAGTATTTT.

This clonotype was seen ten or more times. The V gene is TRBV25-1, the J gene TRBJ1-2; no clear D gene. CDR3 length: 12 amino acids. V lost 6 bases, J lost 10 bases, and 15 bases lay in between. The germline V gene encodes CDR1 MGHDK and CDR2 SYGVNS. The CDR3 sequence is CASSQAKTHYTF. As DNA, the CDR3 is TGTGCCAGCAGCCAGGCGAAGACACACTACACCTTC.

This clonotype was observed at least ten times. The CDR3 region is CASRRTSGSLYEQYF. The CDR3 coding sequence is TGTGCCAGCAGACGGACTAGCGGGAGTCTCTACGAGCAGTACTTC. The V call is TRBV27, the J call TRBJ2-7; 13 bases align to TRBD2. The CDR3 has 15 amino acids. The ends lost 6 bases at V and 3 bases at J; junction bases unmatched: 5. Germline lookup yields CDR1 MNHEY and CDR2 SMNVEV (reference sequence).

The sample holds many counts of this clonotype. This chain uses TRBV7-8 with TRBJ1-1, with 9 bases fitting TRBD1. This CDR3 is built from 14 residues. Germline CDR1 SGHVS, CDR2 FQNEAQ. The V gene end was trimmed by 5 bases and the J gene end by 5 bases; junction bases not matched to a gene: 6. The CDR3 spells CASSADRGRTEAFF. CDR3 sequence (DNA): TGTGCCAGCAGCGCGGACAGGGGAAGGACTGAAGCTTTCTTT.